The 5 T cell receptor beta chains presented below share a single source sample, sequenced in a study of PD-1 blockade in classical Hodgkin lymphoma. TCRdb's copy holds only in-frame clones and misses some; the assay was immunoSEQ multiplex PCR. The sample lists approximately 9,000 clones; about nine tenths were seen once. Time point given: newly diagnosed, previously untreated cHL patient sample. Thawed PBMCs supplied CD8+ T cells via magnetic negative selection. Sequenced: CD8+ T cells from blood. Every receptor here comes from a human donor with classical Hodgkin lymphoma.

This sequence joins TRBV30 and TRBJ1-6; D is uncertain. Germline CDR1 GTSNPN, CDR2 SVGIG (reference sequence). The CDR3 spans 13 residues. The V end lost 8 bases, the J end lost 4 bases, and 12 bases lay between the germline ends. The CDR3: CAQERKYNSPLHF. CDR3 in DNA: TGTGCCCAGGAGAGGAAATATAATTCACCCCTCCACTTT.

The chain has TRBV7-9 and TRBJ2-3; unclear D gene. There are 11 residues in the CDR3. Germline CDR1 SEHNR, CDR2 FQNEAQ (reference sequence). The V and J ends lost 4 bases and 10 bases respectively, with 9 bases between them. For the CDR3, the DNA is TGTGCCAGCAGCTCGATTGTTCCGCAGTATTTT. Its protein product is CASSSIVPQYF.

V usage is TRBV27 and J usage is TRBJ1-2; possible D gene TRBD1, 5 bases. V was pared by 4 bases and J by 8 bases, with 14 bases between. The CDR3 has 13 amino acids. Germline V lookup: CDR1 MNHEY, CDR2 SMNVEV (reference sequence). CDR3 loop: CASSWREGDGYTF. In DNA form, the CDR3 reads TGTGCCAGCAGTTGGAGGGAAGGGGACGGCTACACCTTC.

The CDR3, as DNA: TGTGCCAGCAGTCTTGACAGGCTGGGAGGGGAGCTGTTTTTT. It yields the protein CASSLDRLGGELFF. V and J are TRBV27 and TRBJ2-2; TRBD1 is a possible D gene (6 bases). The CDR3 sequence is 14 residues long. Germline CDR1 reads MNHEY; CDR2 reads SMNVEV (reference sequence). The V gene lost 5 bases and the J gene lost 8 bases, with 15 bases spanning the gap.

The rearrangement joins TRBV19 to TRBJ2-7; TRBD2 matches at 9 bases. The ends lost 5 bases at V and 7 bases at J; junction bases unmatched: 9. Germline V gene lookup returns CDR1 LNHDA and CDR2 SQIVND (reference sequence). This CDR3 spans 14 amino acids. CDR3 residues: CASSPGTSPLEQYF. The CDR3 bases are TGTGCCAGTAGTCCCGGGACTAGCCCGTTAGAGCAGTACTTC.